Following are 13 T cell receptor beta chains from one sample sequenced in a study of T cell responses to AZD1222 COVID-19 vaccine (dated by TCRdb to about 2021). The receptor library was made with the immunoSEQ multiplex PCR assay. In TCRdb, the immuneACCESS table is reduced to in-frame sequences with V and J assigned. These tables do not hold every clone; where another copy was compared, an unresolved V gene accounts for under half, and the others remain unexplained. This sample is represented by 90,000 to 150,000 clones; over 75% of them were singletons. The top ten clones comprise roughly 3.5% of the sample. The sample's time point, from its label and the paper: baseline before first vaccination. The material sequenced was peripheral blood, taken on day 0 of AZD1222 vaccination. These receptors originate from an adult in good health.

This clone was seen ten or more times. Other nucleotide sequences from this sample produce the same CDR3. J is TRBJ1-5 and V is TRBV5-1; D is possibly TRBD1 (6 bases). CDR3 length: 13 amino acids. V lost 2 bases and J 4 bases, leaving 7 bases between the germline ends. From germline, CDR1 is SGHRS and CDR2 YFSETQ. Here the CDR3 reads CASSLDRNQPQHF. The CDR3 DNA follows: TGCGCCAGCAGCTTAGACAGGAATCAGCCCCAGCATTTT.

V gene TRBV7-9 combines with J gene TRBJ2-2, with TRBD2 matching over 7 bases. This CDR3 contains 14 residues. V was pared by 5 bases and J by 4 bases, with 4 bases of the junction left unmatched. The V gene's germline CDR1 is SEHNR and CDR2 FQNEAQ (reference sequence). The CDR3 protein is CASSGGGGTGELFF. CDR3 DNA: TGTGCCAGCAGCGGCGGGGGAGGCACCGGGGAGCTGTTTTTT.

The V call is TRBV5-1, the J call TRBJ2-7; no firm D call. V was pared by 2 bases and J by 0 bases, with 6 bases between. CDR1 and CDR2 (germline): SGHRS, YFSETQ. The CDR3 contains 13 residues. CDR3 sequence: CASSFQASYEQYF. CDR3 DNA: TGCGCCAGCAGCTTCCAGGCCTCCTACGAGCAGTACTTC.

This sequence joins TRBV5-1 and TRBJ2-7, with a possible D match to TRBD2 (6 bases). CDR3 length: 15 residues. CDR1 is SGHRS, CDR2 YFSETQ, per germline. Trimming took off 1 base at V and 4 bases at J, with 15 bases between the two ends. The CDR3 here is CASSLSAEGGYEQYF. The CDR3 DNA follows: TGCGCCAGCAGCTTGAGCGCCGAGGGAGGATACGAGCAGTACTTC. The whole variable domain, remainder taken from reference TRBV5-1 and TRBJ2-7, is KAGVTQTPRYLIKTRGQQVTLSCSPISGHRSVSWYQQTPGQGLQFLFEYFSETQRNKGNFPGRFSGRQFSNSRSEMNVSTLELGDSALYLCASSLSAEGGYEQYFGPGTRLTVT.

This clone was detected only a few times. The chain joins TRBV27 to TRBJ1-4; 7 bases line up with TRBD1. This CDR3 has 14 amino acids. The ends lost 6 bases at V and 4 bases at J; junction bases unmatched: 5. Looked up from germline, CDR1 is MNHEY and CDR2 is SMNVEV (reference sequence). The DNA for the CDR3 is TGTGCCAGCAGAGGGGACAGAATTAATGAAAAACTGTTTTTT. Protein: CASRGDRINEKLFF.

CDR3 protein: CASRSHITDTQYF. CDR3 in DNA: TGTGCCAGCAGGTCGCACATCACAGATACGCAGTATTTT. V and J are TRBV6-5 and TRBJ2-3; D unresolved. There are 13 residues in the CDR3. The V gene lost 6 bases and the J gene lost 2 bases, with 9 bases spanning the gap. Germline lookup yields CDR1 MNHEY and CDR2 SVGAGI.

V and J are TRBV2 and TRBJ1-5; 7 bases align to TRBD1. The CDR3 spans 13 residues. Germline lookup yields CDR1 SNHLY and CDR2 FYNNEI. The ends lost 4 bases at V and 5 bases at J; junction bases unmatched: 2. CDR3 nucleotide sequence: TGTGCCAGCAGTGGGGACAGCGATCAGCCCCAGCATTTT. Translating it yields CASSGDSDQPQHF.

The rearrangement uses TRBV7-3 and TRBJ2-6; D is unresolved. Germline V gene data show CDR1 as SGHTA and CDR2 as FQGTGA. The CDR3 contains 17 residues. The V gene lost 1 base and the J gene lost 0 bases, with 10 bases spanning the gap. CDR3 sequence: CASSLNLYSSGANVLTF. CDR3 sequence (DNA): TGTGCCAGCAGCTTAAACCTGTACAGCTCTGGGGCCAACGTCCTGACTTTC. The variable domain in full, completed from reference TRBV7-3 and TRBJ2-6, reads GAGVSQTPSNKVTEKGKYVELRCDPISGHTALYWYRQSLGQGPEFLIYFQGTGAADDSGLPNDRFFAVRPEGSVSTLKIQRTERGDSAVYLCASSLNLYSSGANVLTFGAGSRLTVL.

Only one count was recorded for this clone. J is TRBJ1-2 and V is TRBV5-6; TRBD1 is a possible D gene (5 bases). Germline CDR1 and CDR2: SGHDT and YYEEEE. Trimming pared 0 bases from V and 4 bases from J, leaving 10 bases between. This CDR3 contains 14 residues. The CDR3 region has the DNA TGTGCCAGCAGCTTGGGACAGAGGACCTATGGCTACACCTTC. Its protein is CASSLGQRTYGYTF.

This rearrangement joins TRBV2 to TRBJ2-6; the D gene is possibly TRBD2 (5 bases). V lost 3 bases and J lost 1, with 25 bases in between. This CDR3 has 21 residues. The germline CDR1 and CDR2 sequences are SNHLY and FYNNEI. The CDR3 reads CASSEWSQVGLAVSGANVLTF. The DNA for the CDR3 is TGTGCCAGCAGTGAGTGGTCCCAGGTAGGACTGGCTGTATCTGGGGCCAACGTCCTGACTTTC.

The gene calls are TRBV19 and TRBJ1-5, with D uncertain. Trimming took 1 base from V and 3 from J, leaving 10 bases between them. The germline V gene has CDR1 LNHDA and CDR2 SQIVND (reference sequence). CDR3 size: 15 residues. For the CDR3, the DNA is TGTGCCAGTAGTATAGGAGACACCAACAATCAGCCCCAGCATTTT. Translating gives CASSIGDTNNQPQHF.

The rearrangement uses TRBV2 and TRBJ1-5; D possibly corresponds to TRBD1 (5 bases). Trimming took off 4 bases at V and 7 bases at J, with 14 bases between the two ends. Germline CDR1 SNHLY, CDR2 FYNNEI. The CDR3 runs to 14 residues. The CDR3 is CASSVGRTYQPQHF. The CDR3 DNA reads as TGTGCCAGCAGTGTGGGGCGCACGTACCAGCCCCAGCATTTT. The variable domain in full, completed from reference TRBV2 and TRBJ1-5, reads EPEVTQTPSHQVTQMGQEVILRCVPISNHLYFYWYRQILGQKVEFLVSFYNNEISEKSEIFDDQFSVERPDGSNFTLKIRSTKLEDSAMYFCASSVGRTYQPQHFGDGTRLSIL.

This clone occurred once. CDR3 in amino acids: CASSWTFQETQYF. CDR3 DNA sequence: TGTGCCAGCAGTTGGACATTTCAAGAGACCCAGTACTTC. The gene calls are TRBV12-3 or TRBV12-4 and TRBJ2-5; maybe TRBD1 (5 bases). The CDR3 is 13 amino acids. V lost 4 bases and J lost 2, with 8 bases in between.